One and the same sample provided the 7 T cell receptor beta chains below, sequenced in a study of T cells after posttransplantation cyclophosphamide. Sampled 1 year posttransplant, controls received myeloablative marrow transplants, methotrexate and a calcineurin inhibitor. Only in-frame clones appear in the TCRdb table, and some are missing; sequencing was by immunoSEQ multiplex PCR. The table records around 15,000 clones, approximately 80% of them present only once. The specimen was PBMCs, collected 441 days after allogeneic stem cell transplant with calcineurin inhibitor and methotrexate. The source is a young adult male patient who received an allogeneic stem cell transplant from an unrelated donor, was CMV-positive, and had acute and chronic GVHD. Some T cells could come from the graft donor.

The chain uses TRBV6-5 and TRBJ2-7; TRBD2 agrees at 9 bases. V trimming: 2 bases; J trimming: 3 bases; junction bases outside the gene matches: 2. Per germline, CDR1 MNHEY and CDR2 SVGAGI. The CDR3 totals 14 residues. In DNA, the CDR3 is TGTGCCAGCAGTTACCGTAGCGGGGGCTACGAGCAGTACTTC. Translating gives CASSYRSGGYEQYF.

The V call is TRBV7-3, the J call TRBJ2-1; 11 bases line up with TRBD2. CDR3 length: 15 residues. J was trimmed by 4 bases and V by 5 bases; bases with no gene match: 4. Germline V gene lookup returns CDR1 SGHTA and CDR2 FQGTGA. The CDR3 bases are TGTGCCAGCAGCCCGGTAGCGGGAGGGTACAATGAGCAGTTCTTC. It specifies CASSPVAGGYNEQFF.

The chain combines TRBV10-3 with TRBJ1-2; 9 bases agree with TRBD1. Per the germline V gene, CDR1 is ENHRY and CDR2 is SYGVKD. J was trimmed by 1 base and V by 5 bases; bases with no gene match: 5. The CDR3 extends over 15 amino acids. CDR3 sequence (DNA): TGTGCCATCAGTCACCCGGGACAGGGTAACTATGGCTACACCTTC. Its translation: CAISHPGQGNYGYTF.

The chain combines TRBV14 with TRBJ2-3; 7 bases are shared with TRBD2. V lost 0 bases, J lost 8 bases, and 8 bases stayed unmatched. Germline V gene sequence: CDR1 SGHDN, CDR2 FVKESK. There are 15 residues in the CDR3. The CDR3 region is CASSQEGLFIGTQYF. In nucleotides, the CDR3 is TGTGCCAGCAGCCAAGAGGGACTATTTATCGGTACGCAGTATTTT.

This sequence joins TRBV7-3 and TRBJ2-3, with TRBD1 identical over 7 bases. Per germline, CDR1 SGHTA and CDR2 FQGTGA. V shed 5 bases, J shed 2 bases, and the junction held 7 bases outside the gene matches. This CDR3 region has 15 residues. CDR3 protein: CASSVMGQLTDTQYF. The CDR3 DNA sequence: TGTGCCAGCAGCGTGATGGGACAGCTCACAGATACGCAGTATTTT.

V and J are TRBV2 and TRBJ2-5, with D possibly being TRBD2 (7 bases). The CDR3 runs to 15 residues. Trimming removed 6 bases at V and 2 bases at J, with 16 bases between. Germline assignment: CDR1 SNHLY and CDR2 FYNNEI. CDR3 region: CASRRERGQQETQYF. CDR3 DNA sequence: TGTGCCAGCAGGCGGGAGCGGGGACAACAAGAGACCCAGTACTTC. Together with reference TRBV2 and TRBJ2-5, the CDR3 gives the full variable domain: EPEVTQTPSHQVTQMGQEVILRCVPISNHLYFYWYRQILGQKVEFLVSFYNNEISEKSEIFDDQFSVERPDGSNFTLKIRSTKLEDSAMYFCASRRERGQQETQYFGPGTRLLVL.

This clone appeared a few times. V and J are TRBV6-5 and TRBJ1-1; no definite D call. The CDR3 is made up of 13 amino acids. Germline V lookup: CDR1 MNHEY, CDR2 SVGAGI. Trimming cost V 4 bases and J 4 bases, with 10 bases left between them. CDR3: CASSSGITTEAFF. The CDR3 region has the DNA TGTGCCAGCAGTTCCGGGATCACCACTGAAGCTTTCTTT.